Listed here are 29 T cell receptor beta chains from one sample, sequenced in a study of blood T cell repertoires in COVID-19. Sequenced by immunoSEQ multiplex PCR; TCRdb stores in-frame clones only, minus some. Of more than 110,000 clones listed, almost 85% are singletons. The specimen was peripheral blood. These receptors originate from a man aged 45-60 years with acute or convalescent COVID-19.

This clone was observed a few times. The rearrangement joins TRBV6-5 to TRBJ2-2; D may be TRBD2 (6 bases). V was clipped by 5 bases and J by 2 bases, with 9 bases between them. CDR3 length equals 14 residues. The germline V gene encodes CDR1 MNHEY and CDR2 SVGAGI. The CDR3 bases are TGTGCCAGCAGTACGGGGGAAAACACCGGGGAGCTGTTTTTT. Amino acid sequence: CASSTGENTGELFF.

The chain has TRBV7-8 and TRBJ2-7; TRBD1 agrees at 8 bases. V gave up 5 bases and J gave up 0 bases; unmatched junction bases: 3. Germline V gene lookup returns CDR1 SGHVS and CDR2 FQNEAQ. There are 14 residues in the CDR3. This CDR3 is CASSRDRFSYEQYF. The CDR3 DNA reads as TGTGCCAGCAGCCGGGACAGGTTCTCCTACGAGCAGTACTTC. The whole variable domain, remainder taken from reference TRBV7-8 and TRBJ2-7, is GAGVSQSPRYKVAKRGQDVALRCDPISGHVSLFWYQQALGQGPEFLTYFQNEAQLDKSGLPSDRFFAERPEGSVSTLKIQRTQQEDSAVYLCASSRDRFSYEQYFGPGTRLTVT.

The genes are TRBV11-2 and TRBJ1-3; TRBD1 matches 7 bases. The CDR3 is made up of 17 amino acids. The junction had 11 bases not matched to a gene; V was cut back by 2 bases and J by 4 bases. Germline CDR1 SGHAT, CDR2 FQNNGV. CDR3 in DNA: TGTGCCAGCAGCTTAACCCCACAGGGGTTTGAGGGAAACACCATATATTTT. This sequence encodes CASSLTPQGFEGNTIYF.

J is TRBJ2-1 and V is TRBV2; no clear D. Trimming took off 8 bases at V and 12 bases at J, with 20 bases between the two ends. The CDR3 is made up of 13 amino acids. CDR1 is SNHLY, CDR2 FYNNEI, per germline. This CDR3 reads CASDVGPAPMQFF. The CDR3 bases are TGTGCCAGCGATGTGGGCCCAGCCCCCATGCAGTTCTTC.

This clone was found a few times. The rearrangement joins TRBV12-3 or TRBV12-4 to TRBJ1-5; D gene uncertain. Deletions cut 9 bases from V and 3 bases from J, with 12 bases between. This CDR3 has 13 residues. The CDR3 protein is CASNPGPNQPQHF. CDR3 nucleotides: TGTGCCAGTAACCCTGGGCCCAATCAGCCCCAGCATTTT.

The V and J genes are TRBV10-3 and TRBJ1-5; D is possibly TRBD1 (5 bases). This CDR3 spans 14 amino acids. Looked up from germline, CDR1 is ENHRY and CDR2 is SYGVKD. Trimming shortened V by 4 bases and J by 4 bases, and 11 bases separated the two germline ends. CDR3 amino acids: CAISAGELNQPQHF. CDR3 nucleotide sequence: TGTGCCATCAGTGCGGGGGAGCTTAATCAGCCCCAGCATTTT.

The rearrangement links TRBV3-1 (or the pseudogene TRBV3-2) to TRBJ2-3, with unresolved D. V was shortened by 7 bases and J by 1 base, with 9 bases between the two germline ends. Looked up from germline, CDR1 is LGHDT and CDR2 is YNNKEL (reference sequence). The CDR3 has 13 residues. CDR3 sequence (DNA): TGTGCCAGCAACACTATAGGCACAGATACGCAGTATTTT. This codes for CASNTIGTDTQYF.

In this sample, this clone turned up once. The rearrangement links TRBV19 to TRBJ1-5; D not resolved. Germline V gives CDR1 LNHDA, CDR2 SQIVND (reference sequence). The V end was cut by 4 bases, the J end by 7 bases, with 14 bases between. The CDR3 length is 14 residues. CDR3 region: CASSTPGRTQPQHF. In DNA, the CDR3 is TGTGCCAGTAGTACCCCGGGGAGGACCCAGCCCCAGCATTTT.

The chain links TRBV7-8 to TRBJ2-7; 9 positions agree with TRBD2. This CDR3 has 15 residues. CDR1 is SGHVS and CDR2 is FQNEAQ in the germline V gene. J was trimmed by 7 bases and V by 8 bases; bases with no gene match: 15. The CDR3 here is CASFQGREGLREQYF. CDR3 in DNA: TGTGCCAGCTTCCAAGGGCGGGAGGGCCTGAGAGAGCAGTACTTC.

CDR3 residues: CASRLTSGNTGELFF. CDR3 in DNA: TGTGCCAGCAGACTGACTAGCGGGAACACCGGGGAGCTGTTTTTT. The V gene is TRBV9, the J gene TRBJ2-2, with 9 bases matching TRBD2. The CDR3 is made up of 15 amino acids. Germline loops: CDR1 SGDLS, CDR2 YYNGEE. The trim removed 5 bases at V and 1 base at J, leaving 3 bases unmatched. Full variable domain (missing parts from reference TRBV9 and TRBJ2-2): DSGVTQTPKHLITATGQRVTLRCSPRSGDLSVYWYQQSLDQGLQFLIQYYNGEERAKGNILERFSAQQFPDLHSELNLSSLELGDSALYFCASRLTSGNTGELFFGEGSRLTVL.

This chain connects TRBV2 to TRBJ1-2; D unclear. The germline V and J ends were trimmed by 2 bases and 5 bases, with 6 bases remaining between them. Per germline, CDR1 SNHLY and CDR2 FYNNEI. CDR3 length equals 12 residues. CDR3: CASSERGYGYTF. The DNA for the CDR3 is TGTGCCAGCAGTGAACGGGGATATGGCTACACCTTC. The entire variable domain, with the rest obtained from reference TRBV2 and TRBJ1-2, is as follows: EPEVTQTPSHQVTQMGQEVILRCVPISNHLYFYWYRQILGQKVEFLVSFYNNEISEKSEIFDDQFSVERPDGSNFTLKIRSTKLEDSAMYFCASSERGYGYTFGSGTRLTVV.

The chain recombines TRBV12-3 or TRBV12-4 with TRBJ1-1; D is undetermined. The length of the CDR3 is 13 residues. The V gene lost 8 bases and the J gene lost 7 bases, with 17 bases spanning the gap. Here the CDR3 DNA reads TGTGCCAGCGCCCTTATGTCTGGGAGTGAAGCTTTCTTT. The encoded protein is CASALMSGSEAFF.

The chain employs TRBV7-3 and TRBJ1-1; 7 nucleotides match TRBD1. V lost 2 bases to trimming and J lost 4 bases; unmatched junction nucleotides: 4. The CDR3 totals 14 residues. Germline CDR1 SGHTA, CDR2 FQGTGA. The CDR3 loop reads CASSLGAGGTEAFF. The CDR3 DNA sequence: TGTGCCAGCAGCTTAGGTGCAGGGGGCACTGAAGCTTTCTTT.

The rearrangement joins TRBV5-1 to TRBJ2-1, with 9 bases matching TRBD2. Germline CDR1 and CDR2: SGHRS and YFSETQ. There are 15 residues in the CDR3. Trimming took 1 base from V and 12 from J; bases not matched to a gene: 11. CDR3 nucleotides: TGCGCCAGCAGCTTGAGACCGACTAGCGGCAGGGGGCAGTTCTTC. Amino acid sequence: CASSLRPTSGRGQFF.

V gene TRBV10-3 combines with J gene TRBJ2-5; possible D gene TRBD1, 6 bases. Between the trimmed V and J ends, which lost 6 bases and 4 bases, there was a span of 18 bases. The CDR3 has 15 residues. The germline V gene has CDR1 ENHRY and CDR2 SYGVKD. The CDR3 bases are TGTGCCATCAGGCGGACAGTCGGAGAGGGAGAGACCCAGTACTTC. Its protein product is CAIRRTVGEGETQYF.

The chain links TRBV6-1 to TRBJ1-3; 10 positions match TRBD1. This CDR3 region has 16 residues. CDR1 is MNHNS, CDR2 SASEGT, per germline. The J segment lost 4 bases and the V segment lost 0 bases, leaving 3 bases of the junction unmatched. CDR3 coding DNA: TGTGCCAGCAGTGAAGCTGGGACAGGGGCCGGAAACACCATATATTTT. Its protein is CASSEAGTGAGNTIYF.

This chain connects TRBV5-1 to TRBJ2-3; D may be TRBD1 (5 bases). V lost 0 bases and J 1 base, leaving 12 bases between the germline ends. Germline CDR1 SGHRS, CDR2 YFSETQ. This CDR3 has 16 amino acids. CDR3 protein: CASSLVRQGGTDTQYF. The CDR3 DNA reads as TGCGCCAGCAGCTTGGTCCGGCAGGGCGGCACAGATACGCAGTATTTT.

The chain carries TRBV10-1 and TRBJ2-7, with a possible D match to TRBD2 (5 bases). CDR1 and CDR2 from the germline V gene are WNHNN and SYGVQD (reference sequence). The CDR3 consists of 14 residues. V was trimmed by 4 bases and J by 0 bases, leaving 10 bases between them. The chain's CDR3 is CASSAAGFSYEQYF. CDR3 sequence (DNA): TGCGCCAGCAGTGCCGCGGGTTTCTCCTACGAGCAGTACTTC.

The chain employs TRBV28 and TRBJ2-1, with TRBD2 identical over 9 bases. CDR1 and CDR2 from the germline V gene are MDHEN and SYDVKM. The CDR3 consists of 15 residues. J lost 7 bases, V lost 4 bases, and 8 bases had no gene match. CDR3 sequence reads: CASSSHSGSGNEQFF. The DNA of the CDR3 is TGTGCCAGCAGTTCTCATAGCGGGAGTGGGAATGAGCAGTTCTTC.

The chain combines TRBV7-3 with TRBJ2-1; D is undetermined. Deletions cut 5 bases from V and 3 bases from J, with 17 bases between. This CDR3 contains 16 residues. Germline CDR1 and CDR2: SGHTA and FQGTGA. CDR3 DNA sequence: TGTGCCAGCAGCGCGCTATTAACACCGGGCTACAATGAGCAGTTCTTC. Translation gives CASSALLTPGYNEQFF.

This chain links TRBV4-2 with TRBJ2-5; 9 positions match TRBD2. There are 17 residues in the CDR3. The V gene end was trimmed by 0 bases and the J gene end by 5 bases; junction bases not matched to a gene: 10. Germline CDR1 LGHNA, CDR2 YNFKEQ. The CDR3 bases are TGTGCCAGCAGCCAAGATCAGGGTAGCGGGAGTATGGAGACCCAGTACTTC. It yields the protein CASSQDQGSGSMETQYF.

In this sample, this clone turned up once. V is TRBV6-5 and J is TRBJ2-7; tentative D call: TRBD2 (6 bases). CDR1 and CDR2 from the germline V gene are MNHEY and SVGAGI. This CDR3 has 11 residues. Between the trimmed V and J ends, which lost 8 bases and 2 bases, there was a span of 7 bases. This CDR3 reads CASGEAYEQYF. CDR3 DNA: TGTGCCAGCGGGGAGGCCTACGAGCAGTACTTC.

V is TRBV19 and J is TRBJ1-2; 9 bases are shared with TRBD1. Trimming cost V 0 bases and J 8 bases; bases outside gene matches: 7. Germline CDR1 is LNHDA and CDR2 is SQIVND (reference sequence). The CDR3 is made up of 15 amino acids. In DNA, the CDR3 is TGTGCCAGTAGTATAGATCCGGGACAGGGCGAGGGCTACACCTTC. Amino acids: CASSIDPGQGEGYTF.

The CDR3 DNA is TGTGCCAGCAGCCTCGGGACAGGAGCCTACAATGAGCAGTTCTTC. This sequence encodes CASSLGTGAYNEQFF. The chain joins TRBV11-2 to TRBJ2-1; 8 nucleotides line up with TRBD1. The CDR3 sequence is 15 residues long. V was pared by 5 bases and J by 2 bases, with 5 bases of the junction left unmatched. Germline CDR1 SGHAT, CDR2 FQNNGV. The whole variable domain, filled in from reference TRBV11-2 and TRBJ2-1, reads EAGVAQSPRYKIIEKRQSVAFWCNPISGHATLYWYQQILGQGPKLLIQFQNNGVVDDSQLPKDRFSAERLKGVDSTLKIQPAKLEDSAVYLCASSLGTGAYNEQFFGPGTRLTVL.

The CDR3 loop reads CASSPGQSNTEAFF. The CDR3 DNA sequence: TGTGCCAGCAGCCCGGGACAGTCGAACACTGAAGCTTTCTTT. V gene TRBV7-3 combines with J gene TRBJ1-1, with 7 nucleotides matching TRBD1. The germline V gene has CDR1 SGHTA and CDR2 FQGTGA. The CDR3 totals 14 residues. V lost 5 bases to trimming and J lost 1 base; unmatched junction nucleotides: 4. The variable domain in full, with the rest retrieved from reference TRBV7-3 and TRBJ1-1, is GAGVSQTPSNKVTEKGKYVELRCDPISGHTALYWYRQSLGQGPEFLIYFQGTGAADDSGLPNDRFFAVRPEGSVSTLKIQRTERGDSAVYLCASSPGQSNTEAFFGQGTRLTVV.

This clone has more than one count but fewer than ten. This chain connects TRBV2 to TRBJ1-5, with 7 bases that match TRBD1. This CDR3 contains 15 residues. The J segment lost 6 bases and the V segment lost 3 bases, leaving 8 bases of the junction unmatched. Germline V gene data show CDR1 as SNHLY and CDR2 as FYNNEI. The CDR3 DNA reads as TGTGCCAGCAGTGATGGACAGGTACCTTTTCAGCCCCAGCATTTT. Protein sequence: CASSDGQVPFQPQHF. The entire variable domain, with the rest obtained from reference TRBV2 and TRBJ1-5, is as follows: EPEVTQTPSHQVTQMGQEVILRCVPISNHLYFYWYRQILGQKVEFLVSFYNNEISEKSEIFDDQFSVERPDGSNFTLKIRSTKLEDSAMYFCASSDGQVPFQPQHFGDGTRLSIL.

The V call is TRBV5-4, the J call TRBJ2-6, with 7 bases that match TRBD1. Germline CDR1 reads SGHNT; CDR2 reads YYREEE (reference sequence). The CDR3 length is 17 residues. Trimming took 1 base from V and 0 from J; bases not matched to a gene: 4. CDR3 sequence reads: CASSLSRDSSGANVLTF. Here the CDR3 DNA reads TGTGCCAGCAGCTTGTCCCGGGACAGCTCTGGGGCCAACGTCCTGACTTTC.

The chain employs TRBV18 and TRBJ2-7; 7 nucleotides align to TRBD2. J lost 2 bases, V lost 0 bases, and 1 base had no gene match. Germline loops: CDR1 KGHSH, CDR2 LQKENI. CDR3 length: 14 amino acids. The CDR3 region has the DNA TGTGCCAGCTCACCACCGAGCGGGACCTACGAGCAGTACTTC. Translating gives CASSPPSGTYEQYF. Supplemented by reference TRBV18 and TRBJ2-7, the full variable domain reads NAGVMQNPRHLVRRRGQEARLRCSPMKGHSHVYWYRQLPEEGLKFMVYLQKENIIDESGMPKERFSAEFPKEGPSILRIQQVVRGDSAAYFCASSPPSGTYEQYFGPGTRLTVT.

This chain uses TRBV19 with TRBJ2-7; 8 bases align to TRBD1. This CDR3 is built from 15 residues. Germline V gene lookup returns CDR1 LNHDA and CDR2 SQIVND (reference sequence). The V segment lost 0 bases and the J segment 5 bases; nucleotides outside the gene matches: 6. The CDR3 region has the DNA TGTGCCAGTAGTATAGAGGGGTCAGGGGGCGACGAGCAGTACTTC. Protein sequence: CASSIEGSGGDEQYF.